The present T cell receptor (beta chain) was sequenced within a study of blood T cell repertoires in COVID-19. Allocation to cohorts depended on clinical history reported by the participants. The CDR3 loop spans 16 amino acids. V was pared by 3 bases and J by 0 bases, with 17 bases between. CDR1 SQVTM and CDR2 ANQGSEA come from the germline V gene. Some clones are missing from TCRdb's copy, which holds only in-frame ones; the method was immunoSEQ multiplex PCR. The sample contains around 250,000 clones, 80% to 90% of which appear only once. The TCR comes from a woman aged 45-59 years who had recovered from COVID-19. The V gene is TRBV29-1, the J gene TRBJ1-1; perhaps TRBD1 as D (6 bases). Source material: PBMCs or T cells enriched from blood (not recorded which). CDR3 sequence (DNA): TGCAGCGTTGATGGCGAACAGGGATACATGAACACTGAAGCTTTCTTT. Residues: CSVDGEQGYMNTEAFF.